This T cell receptor beta chain appears in the sequencing data of a study of blood T cell repertoires in COVID-19. Overall study context: Acute-phase and convalescent COVID-19 samples originated in the United States, Italy and Spain.

This CDR3 contains 16 residues. The V and J ends lost 1 base and 0 bases respectively, with 12 bases between them. Germline lookup yields CDR1 MGHRA and CDR2 YSYEKL. Some clones are missing from TCRdb's copy, which holds only in-frame ones; the method was immunoSEQ multiplex PCR. The sample comprises over 300,000 clones, roughly 88% of which are singletons, and over 2% rests with the top ten. The receptor comes from a man aged 30 to 39 who had recovered from COVID-19. The rearrangement uses TRBV4-1 and TRBJ1-2, with a tentative D call TRBD1 (6 bases). Sequenced input: PBMCs or T cells enriched from blood (not recorded which). CDR3 in amino acids: CASSQVLRTANYGYTF. CDR3 DNA sequence: TGCGCCAGCAGCCAAGTTTTGAGGACAGCTAACTATGGCTACACCTTC.